This passage covers 18 T cell receptor beta chains from one sample sequenced in a study of neoadjuvant anti-PD-1 for oral cavity cancer. Clones were read by immunoSEQ multiplex PCR, and TCRdb kept only the in-frame ones, dropping some. The data show thousands of clones, 60% to 80% seen once. The sample in question was PBMCs, obtained before nivolumab (anti-PD-1) treatment. The receptors stem from a person between 35 and 79 years old with oral cavity squamous cell carcinoma.

This chain uses TRBV5-6 with TRBJ2-7, with D perhaps TRBD1 (6 bases). The V end was cut by 5 bases, the J end by 1 base, with 22 bases between. This CDR3 has 17 amino acids. Germline V CDR1 and CDR2: SGHDT, YYEEEE. The CDR3, as DNA: TGTGCCAGCAGTTATTTTGGGACACCAGGACGTTCCTACGAGCAGTACTTC. Translating it yields CASSYFGTPGRSYEQYF.

V and J are TRBV10-2 and TRBJ1-5; 10 bases are a match to TRBD1. The trim removed 6 bases at V and 0 bases at J, leaving 5 bases unmatched. The CDR3 sequence is 16 residues long. Germline CDR1 reads WSHSY; CDR2 reads SAAADI. The CDR3 DNA reads TGCGCCAGCAGGGGGACAGGGGTTGGTAGCAATCAGCCCCAGCATTTT. Translated: CASRGTGVGSNQPQHF.

This rearrangement joins TRBV9 to TRBJ2-3; 14 bases fit TRBD2. The CDR3 is 14 amino acids. Germline-derived CDR1 and CDR2 are SGDLS and YYNGEE. After removal of 9 bases from V and 8 bases from J, the junction contained 8 bases not matched to a gene. In DNA, the CDR3 is TGTGCCACCACCCCAGGGACTAGCGGGGGTACGCAGTATTTT. Translating it yields CATTPGTSGGTQYF.

The sample holds a few counts of this clone. The V gene is TRBV7-3, the J gene TRBJ1-5; D gene unclear. CDR3 length: 17 residues. Per the germline V gene, CDR1 is SGHTA and CDR2 is FQGTGA. The V and J ends lost 5 bases and 2 bases respectively, with 19 bases between them. This chain's CDR3 is CASSPRPGPLCNQPQHF. CDR3 DNA: TGTGCCAGCAGCCCCCGCCCCGGACCTTTATGCAATCAGCCCCAGCATTTT.

The chain is built from TRBV19 and TRBJ1-2; D is ambiguous. From germline, CDR1 is LNHDA and CDR2 SQIVND (reference sequence). The CDR3 is made up of 16 amino acids. V lost 5 bases to trimming and J lost 3 bases, with 19 bases between them. CDR3: CASSSSGRTFDYGYTF. The CDR3 DNA is TGTGCCAGTAGTTCCTCCGGACGGACCTTTGACTATGGCTACACCTTC.

The chain uses TRBV9 and TRBJ1-5, with D possibly TRBD1 on 5 matching bases. The CDR3 runs 15 residues. CDR1 SGDLS and CDR2 YYNGEE come from the germline V gene. The V gene lost 0 bases and the J gene lost 0 bases, with 7 bases spanning the gap. DNA of the CDR3: TGTGCCAGCAGCGTAGGGGGGTATAGCAATCAGCCCCAGCATTTT. It codes for CASSVGGYSNQPQHF.

This chain connects TRBV7-2 to TRBJ1-5; D is ambiguous. The CDR3 spans 14 residues. V was trimmed by 1 base and J by 4 bases, leaving 8 bases between them. Germline assignment: CDR1 SGHTA and CDR2 FQGNSA. The CDR3 loop reads CASSLGLNNQPQHF. CDR3 DNA sequence: TGTGCCAGCAGCTTAGGCCTTAATAATCAGCCCCAGCATTTT.

The V call is TRBV9, the J call TRBJ2-7; 8 bases align to TRBD1. There are 14 residues in the CDR3. Germline V CDR1 and CDR2: SGDLS, YYNGEE. The V gene end was trimmed by 4 bases and the J gene end by 3 bases; junction bases not matched to a gene: 6. The CDR3 loop reads CASSKDRVGYEQYF. DNA of the CDR3: TGTGCCAGCAGCAAGGACAGGGTTGGCTACGAGCAGTACTTC. The full variable domain, its missing parts supplied by reference TRBV9 and TRBJ2-7, is DSGVTQTPKHLITATGQRVTLRCSPRSGDLSVYWYQQSLDQGLQFLIQYYNGEERAKGNILERFSAQQFPDLHSELNLSSLELGDSALYFCASSKDRVGYEQYFGPGTRLTVT.

This rearrangement joins TRBV11-2 to TRBJ2-1; D could derive from TRBD1 or TRBD2 (6 bases each). Trimming removed 5 bases at V and 3 bases at J, with 14 bases between. The CDR3 extends over 15 amino acids. Looked up from germline, CDR1 is SGHAT and CDR2 is FQNNGV. The CDR3 loop is CASSLAGDFYNEQFF. The CDR3, as DNA: TGTGCCAGCAGCCTGGCAGGGGACTTCTACAATGAGCAGTTCTTC. Combining the CDR3 with reference TRBV11-2 and TRBJ2-1 gives the whole variable domain EAGVAQSPRYKIIEKRQSVAFWCNPISGHATLYWYQQILGQGPKLLIQFQNNGVVDDSQLPKDRFSAERLKGVDSTLKIQPAKLEDSAVYLCASSLAGDFYNEQFFGPGTRLTVL.

The chain recombines TRBV19 with TRBJ1-2, with unresolved D. Trimming stripped 1 base from V and 0 bases from J, with 6 bases between. The germline gives CDR1 LNHDA, CDR2 SQIVND (reference sequence). The CDR3 is made up of 14 amino acids. The CDR3: CASSIVGTNYGYTF. CDR3 coding DNA: TGTGCCAGTAGTATAGTTGGAACTAACTATGGCTACACCTTC.

This clone occurred a few times. V gene TRBV7-9 combines with J gene TRBJ1-6, with D maybe TRBD1 (6 bases). From germline, CDR1 is SEHNR and CDR2 FQNEAQ (reference sequence). V was trimmed by 3 bases and J by 7 bases, leaving 13 bases between them. This CDR3 region has 15 residues. As DNA, the CDR3 is TGTGCCAGCAGCTTGGTTGGGGGCGGCAATTCACCCCTCCACTTT. Translation gives CASSLVGGGNSPLHF.

The chain links TRBV4-3 to TRBJ2-1, with D unresolved. Looked up from germline, CDR1 is LGHNA and CDR2 is YSLEER. CDR3 length: 14 residues. Trimming cost V 2 bases and J 9 bases, with 14 bases left between them. As DNA, the CDR3 is TGCGCCAGCAGCCAATCCTCCTTCTGGGGTGAGCAGTTCTTC. It is translated as CASSQSSFWGEQFF.

V and J are TRBV7-6 and TRBJ2-1; tentatively, D is TRBD1 (5 bases). The CDR3 is 15 residues long. Germline lookup yields CDR1 SGHVS and CDR2 FNYEAQ. V lost 1 base and J lost 8, with 15 bases in between. CDR3 region: CASSLGRALQDEQFF. CDR3 coding DNA: TGTGCCAGCAGCTTAGGTAGAGCCTTACAGGATGAGCAGTTCTTC. The full variable domain, with the rest looked up from reference TRBV7-6 and TRBJ2-1, is GAGVSQSPRYKVTKRGQDVALRCDPISGHVSLYWYRQALGQGPEFLTYFNYEAQQDKSGLPNDRFSAERPEGSISTLTIQRTEQRDSAMYRCASSLGRALQDEQFFGPGTRLTVL.

This rearrangement joins TRBV19 to TRBJ1-2; weak D call: TRBD1 (6 bases). Germline V gene data show CDR1 as LNHDA and CDR2 as SQIVND (reference sequence). V lost 1 base and J 8 bases, leaving 11 bases between the germline ends. This CDR3 is built from 13 residues. CDR3 sequence: CASSIVTGNGYTF. As DNA, the CDR3 is TGTGCCAGTAGTATAGTTACAGGGAACGGCTACACCTTC.

The CDR3 bases are TGCGCCAGCAGCTTGTCCCCGGGGATGAACACTGAAGCTTTCTTT. Its translation is CASSLSPGMNTEAFF. The chain carries TRBV5-1 and TRBJ1-1; D not resolved. This CDR3 comprises 15 residues. Germline CDR1 reads SGHRS; CDR2 reads YFSETQ. The V end was cut by 1 base, the J end by 0 bases, with 10 bases between.

This chain joins TRBV6-1 and TRBJ2-2; 9 bases fit TRBD1. Trimming took 3 bases from V and 5 from J; bases not matched to a gene: 7. Germline CDR1 is MNHNS and CDR2 is SASEGT. The CDR3 loop spans 16 amino acids. The CDR3 sequence is CASSEVGQGLTGELFF. The CDR3 bases are TGTGCCAGCAGTGAGGTGGGACAGGGCTTGACCGGGGAGCTGTTTTTT.

The CDR3, as DNA: TGTGCCAGCAGTTACGGGGGGTCCTACGAGCAGTACTTC. This sequence encodes CASSYGGSYEQYF. The chain recombines TRBV6-6 with TRBJ2-7; D may be TRBD2 (6 bases). The germline gives CDR1 MNHNY, CDR2 SVGAGI (reference sequence). This CDR3 spans 13 amino acids. Trimming removed 2 bases from V and 1 base from J, with 6 bases in between.

The genes are TRBV7-6 and TRBJ2-3, with D tentatively TRBD2 (5 bases). CDR1 is SGHVS and CDR2 is FNYEAQ in the germline V gene. The CDR3 runs to 13 residues. V gave up 5 bases and J gave up 6 bases, with 12 bases separating them. The CDR3 coding sequence is TGTGCCAGCAGCAAGACTTGGGAGGATACGCAGTATTTT. The encoded protein is CASSKTWEDTQYF.